The rows below give T cell receptor beta chains drawn from one sample of a study of blood T cell repertoires in COVID-19. Assay: immunoSEQ multiplex PCR; the TCRdb copy retains only in-frame clones and omits some. This table has under 200,000 clones, approximately 90% appearing once. Sequenced: peripheral blood. The receptors were gathered from a man aged 18 to 35 with COVID-19, enrolled during active disease. Each CDR3 is given with its conserved first and last residue. The order of the fields is D gene, J gene, V gene, CDR3 DNA, CDR3 protein. The D gene is left open where the match is weak.

NA	TRBJ2-7	TRBV2	TGTGCCAGCCGTGATATGACTGGGGCTTCCTACGAGCAGTACTTC	CASRDMTGASYEQYF
NA	TRBJ2-4	TRBV30	TGTGCCTGGCTGACTGCGAACATTCAGTACTTC	CAWLTANIQYF
NA	TRBJ1-5	TRBV21-1	TGTGCCAGCAGCAAAGACCGACAGGGGGCGAGCAATCAGCCCCAGCATTTT	CASSKDRQGASNQPQHF
TRBD1	TRBJ1-2	TRBV11-2	TGTGCCAGCAGCGTTAACAGGGGGCCGTCCCCAGTTGGCTACACCTTC	CASSVNRGPSPVGYTF
TRBD1	TRBJ2-7	TRBV11-2	TGTGCCAGCACCTGGACAGGGGGGGTATACGAGCAGTACTTC	CASTWTGGVYEQYF
NA	TRBJ2-5	TRBV20-1	TGCAGTGCTCCCGTGGAGACCCAGTACTTC	CSAPVETQYF
NA	TRBJ1-1	TRBV23-1	TGCGCCAGCGGGGGGGTAACCTCGGCAGTGAACACTGAAGCTTTCTTT	CASGGVTSAVNTEAFF
NA	TRBJ2-7	TRBV30	TGTGCCTGGAGTTCCCAGTACGAGCAGTACTTC	CAWSSQYEQYF
NA	TRBJ2-7	TRBV13	TGTGCCAGCAGCTTAGGGGAGGACCCCGAGCAGTACTTC	CASSLGEDPEQYF
TRBD2	TRBJ2-3	TRBV13	TGTGCCAGCAGCTACCGCGGGGGTAGCACAGATACGCAGTATTTT	CASSYRGGSTDTQYF